The 8 T cell receptor beta chains below come from one sample, sequenced in a study of T cell repertoires in cytomegalovirus infection. TCRdb fed the reads into MiXCR, producing one record per CDR3 protein. The sample has 200,000 to 300,000 distinct CDR3 sequences, roughly 9.1% seen once. The material sequenced was PBMCs. The receptors derive from a human donor in good health (CMV status not recorded). Some clones in this sample may be carry-over from other donors' samples.

This clonotype was found a few times. The chain links TRBV7-2 to TRBJ2-1; TRBD2 aligns across 11 bases. CDR1 is SGHTA, CDR2 FQGNSA, per germline. The CDR3 length is 15 residues. V lost 0 bases to trimming and J lost 8 bases; unmatched junction nucleotides: 3. The CDR3 DNA reads TGTGCCAGCAGCTTAGCATTAGCGGGAGGGTATGAGCAGTTCTTC. It yields the protein CASSLALAGGYEQFF.

This clonotype was seen ten or more times. This rearrangement joins TRBV6-2 or TRBV6-3 to TRBJ1-5, with D unresolved. Trimming removed 5 bases from V and 2 bases from J, with 10 bases in between. CDR3 length: 14 residues. The V gene's germline CDR1 is MNHEY and CDR2 SVGEGT. The CDR3 bases are TGTGCCAGCAGTCTCTGGGAGGGCAATCAGCCCCAGCATTTT. Translated, it gives CASSLWEGNQPQHF.

The rearrangement uses TRBV7-2 and TRBJ1-4; no definite D call. V lost 8 bases and J lost 3, with 13 bases in between. Germline CDR1 and CDR2: SGHTA and FQGNSA. The CDR3 totals 14 residues. The CDR3 is CASRPGGPNEKLFF. CDR3 coding DNA: TGTGCCAGCCGGCCTGGAGGTCCTAATGAAAAACTGTTTTTT.

Many counts were recorded for this clonotype. The chain recombines TRBV2 with TRBJ1-6; the D gene is possibly TRBD1 (5 bases). The germline CDR1 and CDR2 sequences are SNHLY and FYNNEI. CDR3 size: 14 residues. Trimming pared 2 bases from V and 8 bases from J, leaving 10 bases between. CDR3 sequence (DNA): TGTGCCAGCAGTGAAAGGGGCGCGGATTCACCCCTCCACTTT. Its translation is CASSERGADSPLHF.

This sequence joins TRBV20-1 and TRBJ1-3; D unclear. The V gene's germline CDR1 is DFQATT and CDR2 SNEGSKA (reference sequence). The V gene lost 2 bases and the J gene lost 0 bases, with 5 bases spanning the gap. This CDR3 has 13 amino acids. CDR3 bases: TGCAGTGCTAGAAAGGGCTCTGGAAACACCATATATTTT. Protein product: CSARKGSGNTIYF.

Many counts were recorded for this clonotype. The genes are TRBV12-3 or TRBV12-4 and TRBJ2-2; a possible D gene is TRBD2 (7 bases). The CDR3 is made up of 16 amino acids. V gave up 7 bases and J gave up 4 bases, with 19 bases separating them. CDR3 nucleotide sequence: TGTGCCAGCACTCTTGTGGGGGGGGGGCCCACCGGGGAGCTGTTTTTT. Residues: CASTLVGGGPTGELFF.

This clonotype has only a few counts. The chain couples TRBV6-6 to TRBJ1-5; no reliable D call. The V gene lost 8 bases and the J gene lost 0 bases, with 14 bases spanning the gap. CDR1 and CDR2 from the germline V gene are MNHNY and SVGAGI (reference sequence). This CDR3 spans 15 amino acids. CDR3 residues: CASRRSADSNQPQHF. In DNA, the CDR3 is TGTGCCAGCCGTAGGTCCGCAGATAGCAATCAGCCCCAGCATTTT.

This clonotype was found many times. The chain recombines TRBV12-3 or TRBV12-4 with TRBJ1-5, with TRBD1 matching over 10 bases. The CDR3 loop spans 16 amino acids. The V and J ends lost 6 bases and 0 bases, in that order; junction bases with no gene match: 5. CDR3 nucleotide sequence: TGTGCCAGCAGCGAAAGGACAGGGGGTAGCAATCAGCCCCAGCATTTT. It specifies CASSERTGGSNQPQHF.